This entry lists 2 T cell receptor beta chains sequenced from one sample in a study of blood T cell repertoires in COVID-19 (dated by TCRdb to about 2020). Library preparation was by the immunoSEQ multiplex PCR assay. TCRdb stores this immuneACCESS table with in-frame sequences only. Part of the clones is absent; in the studies checked, under half of the shortfall reflects unresolved V genes, and no reason is known for the rest. The sample table shows roughly 320,000 clones, and more than 85% are seen once. The top ten hold almost 4% of the sample. Sequenced material: PBMCs or T cells enriched from blood (not recorded which). All receptors derive from a woman between 25 and 40 years old who had been exposed to COVID-19.

J is TRBJ2-2 and V is TRBV11-3, with D unresolved. The CDR3 length is 12 residues. From germline, CDR1 is SGHNT and CDR2 YENEEA. With 6 bases removed from V and 3 bases from J, the gap between germline ends came to 5 bases. Here the CDR3 DNA reads TGTGCCAGCAGTCAGGACACCGGGGAGCTGTTTTTT. This sequence encodes CASSQDTGELFF.

The chain couples TRBV6-5 to TRBJ1-1; D gene ambiguous. CDR3 length equals 13 residues. The germline CDR1 and CDR2 sequences are MNHEY and SVGAGI. V was cut by 5 bases and J by 4 bases, with 11 bases left in between. CDR3 sequence reads: CASSPLMRTEAFF. The CDR3 DNA is TGTGCCAGCAGTCCCCTGATGCGCACTGAAGCTTTCTTT.